These 29 T cell receptor beta chains were sequenced from one sample in a study of beta chain features in type 1 diabetes. Study-wide findings and caveats: Shorter TCRB CDR3s, moderately but significantly so, were found in Type 1 diabetes patients in all four CD4+ subsets.

For these receptors, no antigen is known. Every bit of the isolated RNA underwent reverse transcription, so sequencing read expressed TCRB transcripts. TCRdb keeps only in-frame clones here, not all; method: immunoSEQ multiplex PCR. The table records about 160,000 clones, about 10% of them present only once. The sample consisted of central memory CD4+ T cells from blood. The receptors were sampled from a woman in her thirties with type 1 diabetes.

This clone was observed a handful of times. The chain couples TRBV19 to TRBJ1-2; D not certain. The CDR3 length is 17 residues. The germline gives CDR1 LNHDA, CDR2 SQIVND (reference sequence). Trimming left V 5 bases short and J 1 base short, with 20 bases between. The CDR3 region is CASSPRTADYINYGYTF. The CDR3, as DNA: TGTGCCAGTAGTCCCCGCACAGCCGACTACATTAACTATGGCTACACCTTC.

This clone was counted only a few times. V and J are TRBV10-3 and TRBJ2-5; D is perhaps TRBD1 (5 bases). Deletions cut 2 bases from V and 1 base from J, with 14 bases between. Germline V gene lookup returns CDR1 ENHRY and CDR2 SYGVKD. The CDR3 extends over 16 amino acids. The DNA for the CDR3 is TGTGCCATCAGTGAGGGACACGAGAAGATCCAAGAGACCCAGTACTTC. This gives the protein CAISEGHEKIQETQYF.

J is TRBJ2-3 and V is TRBV30, with a weak D call TRBD1 (5 bases). Germline V gene sequence: CDR1 GTSNPN, CDR2 SVGIG (reference sequence). Trimming stripped 3 bases from V and 0 bases from J, with 13 bases between. This CDR3 has 15 residues. CDR3 residues: CAWSLGQTSTDTQYF. The CDR3, as DNA: TGTGCCTGGAGCCTGGGGCAGACAAGCACAGATACGCAGTATTTT.

The V call is TRBV6-5, the J call TRBJ2-4; D is perhaps TRBD1 (6 bases). The CDR3 extends over 12 amino acids. Germline CDR1 MNHEY, CDR2 SVGAGI. V gave up 6 bases and J gave up 12 bases, with 15 bases separating them. The CDR3 sequence is CASSEDRRSQYF. The CDR3 region has the DNA TGTGCCAGCAGCGAGGACAGACGAAGTCAGTACTTC.

The table lists this clone with a few counts. The chain carries TRBV9 and TRBJ1-1; TRBD1 is a possible D gene (6 bases). CDR3 length: 12 residues. Per germline, CDR1 SGDLS and CDR2 YYNGEE. Trimming took off 3 bases at V and 10 bases at J, with 13 bases between the two ends. DNA for the CDR3: TGTGCCAGCAGCGCTTCAACAGGGCTAGCTTTCTTT. The encoded protein is CASSASTGLAFF.

In this sample, this clone turned up a few times. This sample also contains other DNA sequences that code for the same CDR3. CDR3 sequence (DNA): TGTGCCAGCAGGCCGGGACAGGGGTACGAGCAGTACTTC. This codes for CASRPGQGYEQYF. The rearrangement uses TRBV28 and TRBJ2-7, with TRBD1 matching over 10 bases. V was clipped by 6 bases and J by 4 bases; unmatched bases: 3. From germline, CDR1 is MDHEN and CDR2 SYDVKM. The CDR3 is 13 amino acids.

CDR3 protein: CASSYTPGGNSYEQYF. The CDR3 nucleotides are TGTGCCAGCAGTTACACTCCAGGGGGAAACTCCTACGAGCAGTACTTC. The chain combines TRBV6-5 with TRBJ2-7, with 7 bases matching TRBD1. The CDR3 loop spans 16 amino acids. Germline V gene data show CDR1 as MNHEY and CDR2 as SVGAGI. Trimming took 2 bases from V and 0 from J; bases not matched to a gene: 7.

The chain has TRBV9 and TRBJ1-1; D possibly corresponds to TRBD1 (5 bases). V was shortened by 4 bases and J by 5 bases, with 15 bases between the two germline ends. Germline lookup yields CDR1 SGDLS and CDR2 YYNGEE. The CDR3 consists of 14 residues. CDR3 nucleotides: TGTGCCAGCAGCCCGAGGGCGGGGGGGACTGAAGCTTTCTTT. Translated: CASSPRAGGTEAFF.

This chain connects TRBV11-1 to TRBJ2-3, with D unresolved. The V gene lost 5 bases and the J gene lost 2 bases, with 11 bases spanning the gap. The CDR3 runs 14 residues. CDR1 SGHAT and CDR2 FQDESV come from the germline V gene (reference sequence). The CDR3 DNA reads TGTGCCAGCAGCCTTGCTACTGACACAGATACGCAGTATTTT. This codes for CASSLATDTDTQYF.

The V gene is TRBV4-1, the J gene TRBJ1-2; no reliable D call. Germline CDR1 reads MGHRA; CDR2 reads YSYEKL. This CDR3 is 14 amino acids long. The ends were cut back, 4 bases at V and 2 bases at J, with 11 bases in the middle. The CDR3 DNA follows: TGCGCCAGCAGCCCCTCCCCAGGAAACTATGGCTACACCTTC. Translated: CASSPSPGNYGYTF.

The chain couples TRBV11-1 to TRBJ1-2; no definite D call. Germline CDR1 is SGHAT and CDR2 is FQDESV (reference sequence). The V end was cut by 1 base, the J end by 4 bases, with 10 bases between. The CDR3 extends over 14 amino acids. CDR3 DNA: TGTGCCAGCAGCTTAGAGCAGCGTTCCTATGGCTACACCTTC. Protein: CASSLEQRSYGYTF.

This clone was counted between two and nine times. The V call is TRBV7-2, the J call TRBJ1-4, with a possible D match to TRBD1 (5 bases). This CDR3 comprises 18 residues. Trimming cost V 4 bases and J 0 bases, with 18 bases left between them. The germline CDR1 and CDR2 sequences are SGHTA and FQGNSA. DNA of the CDR3: TGTGCCAGCAGCTACCGGACCATTCAGGGCGCAACTAATGAAAAACTGTTTTTT. Its translation: CASSYRTIQGATNEKLFF.

The table lists this clone with a few counts. The J gene is TRBJ2-1, the V gene TRBV10-3; 7 bases match TRBD1. The CDR3 has 15 amino acids. V gave up 7 bases and J gave up 0 bases; unmatched junction bases: 6. CDR1 is ENHRY, CDR2 SYGVKD, per germline. The CDR3 region is CAIKRDSLSYNEQFF. Here the CDR3 DNA reads TGTGCCATCAAAAGGGACAGCCTCTCCTACAATGAGCAGTTCTTC.

This chain uses TRBV6-5 with TRBJ2-7, with 13 bases fitting TRBD2. This CDR3 contains 15 residues. The V gene end was trimmed by 5 bases and the J gene end by 3 bases; junction bases not matched to a gene: 4. Germline V gene data show CDR1 as MNHEY and CDR2 as SVGAGI. The CDR3: CASSKTSGRDYEQYF. CDR3 coding DNA: TGTGCCAGCAGTAAAACTAGCGGGAGGGACTACGAGCAGTACTTC.

This clone was recorded a few times. The chain recombines TRBV30 with TRBJ2-7, with unresolved D. The CDR3 is made up of 12 amino acids. CDR1 and CDR2 (germline): GTSNPN, SVGIG (reference sequence). Trimming pared 5 bases from V and 2 bases from J, leaving 10 bases between. The CDR3 DNA follows: TGTGCCTGGGCAGGTGAACCCTACGAGCAGTACTTC. Its protein product is CAWAGEPYEQYF.

This clone was seen only a few times. V usage is TRBV4-1 and J usage is TRBJ1-5; 7 bases match TRBD1. The CDR3 runs 17 residues. After removal of 1 base from V and 6 bases from J, the junction contained 12 bases not matched to a gene. Looked up from germline, CDR1 is MGHRA and CDR2 is YSYEKL. Here the CDR3 DNA reads TGCGCCAGCAGCCAAGTTACCCAGACAGGGTTAGGTCAGCCCCAGCATTTT. It encodes CASSQVTQTGLGQPQHF.

This chain joins TRBV7-9 and TRBJ2-3, with 8 bases fitting TRBD1. The CDR3 loop spans 14 amino acids. The germline CDR1 and CDR2 sequences are SEHNR and FQNEAQ (reference sequence). Losses at the gene ends were 3 bases for V and 4 bases for J; bases not matched to a gene: 3. The CDR3, as DNA: TGTGCCAGCAGCTTCAGGGGGCTCTCAGATACGCAGTATTTT. Amino acids: CASSFRGLSDTQYF.

This clone turned up a few times. J is TRBJ2-1 and V is TRBV11-3, with 11 bases aligning to TRBD2. The CDR3 length is 18 residues. From germline, CDR1 is SGHNT and CDR2 YENEEA. The V segment lost 1 base and the J segment 4 bases; nucleotides outside the gene matches: 9. The DNA for the CDR3 is TGTGCCAGCAGCTTAGGACTAGCGGGACGGGGACCTTACAATGAGCAGTTCTTC. Translation gives CASSLGLAGRGPYNEQFF.

V is TRBV7-3 and J is TRBJ2-2, with TRBD2 matching over 11 bases. The length of the CDR3 is 16 residues. Germline CDR1 SGHTA, CDR2 FQGTGA. J lost 6 bases, V lost 5 bases, and 8 bases had no gene match. The CDR3 DNA is TGTGCCAGCAGCCTACTTAGCGGGAGGGCCGCCGGGGAGCTGTTTTTT. Its translation: CASSLLSGRAAGELFF.

Only a few counts were recorded for this clone. The chain carries TRBV7-3 and TRBJ2-2; TRBD1 might be the D (5 bases). CDR1 and CDR2 from the germline V gene are SGHTA and FQGTGA. The CDR3 runs to 14 residues. The V end was cut by 6 bases, the J end by 7 bases, with 15 bases between. CDR3 loop: CASSPWQGHGELFF. The CDR3 region has the DNA TGTGCCAGCAGTCCCTGGCAGGGTCACGGGGAGCTGTTTTTT.

V is TRBV29-1 and J is TRBJ2-5; the D gene is possibly TRBD1 (6 bases). Trimming took off 2 bases at V and 5 bases at J, with 12 bases between the two ends. CDR1 SQVTM and CDR2 ANQGSEA come from the germline V gene. CDR3 size: 13 residues. CDR3 amino acids: CSVERGKLETQYF. In DNA, the CDR3 is TGCAGCGTTGAAAGGGGGAAACTGGAGACCCAGTACTTC. The variable domain in full, completed from reference TRBV29-1 and TRBJ2-5, reads SAVISQKPSRDICQRGTSLTIQCQVDSQVTMMFWYRQQPGQSLTLIATANQGSEATYESGFVIDKFPISRPNLTFSTLTVSNMSPEDSSIYLCSVERGKLETQYFGPGTRLLVL.

The chain links TRBV5-1 to TRBJ1-2; 7 bases are a match to TRBD1. This CDR3 is 14 amino acids long. V shed 3 bases, J shed 4 bases, and the junction held 6 bases outside the gene matches. The germline gives CDR1 SGHRS, CDR2 YFSETQ. CDR3 sequence reads: CASSYTGEGYGYTF. The DNA of the CDR3 is TGCGCCAGCAGCTATACAGGGGAAGGCTATGGCTACACCTTC. Complete variable domain (other parts from reference TRBV5-1 and TRBJ1-2): KAGVTQTPRYLIKTRGQQVTLSCSPISGHRSVSWYQQTPGQGLQFLFEYFSETQRNKGNFPGRFSGRQFSNSRSEMNVSTLELGDSALYLCASSYTGEGYGYTFGSGTRLTVV.

V and J are TRBV30 and TRBJ1-2, with TRBD1 identical over 7 bases. The CDR3 sequence is 14 residues long. The junction had 7 bases not matched to a gene; V was cut back by 4 bases and J by 2 bases. Per germline, CDR1 GTSNPN and CDR2 SVGIG (reference sequence). The CDR3, as DNA: TGTGCCTGGAACGGGGACAGCTACAACTATGGCTACACCTTC. Its translation: CAWNGDSYNYGYTF.

The V call is TRBV30, the J call TRBJ2-7, with 8 nucleotides matching TRBD2. V was clipped by 5 bases and J by 6 bases; unmatched bases: 9. Germline V gene data show CDR1 as GTSNPN and CDR2 as SVGIG (reference sequence). The CDR3 loop spans 13 amino acids. CDR3 coding DNA: TGTGCCTGGGATAACAGCGGGAGCGGCGAGCAGTACTTC. As protein: CAWDNSGSGEQYF.

The CDR3: CASSLVDSMNTEAFF. CDR3 bases: TGCGCCAGCAGCTTGGTAGACAGCATGAACACTGAAGCTTTCTTT. The chain recombines TRBV5-1 with TRBJ1-1, with D perhaps TRBD1 (5 bases). Germline CDR1 is SGHRS and CDR2 is YFSETQ. The V end was cut by 0 bases, the J end by 0 bases, with 9 bases between. The CDR3 runs to 15 residues.

The rearrangement uses TRBV6-6 and TRBJ1-2; 8 bases agree with TRBD1. The V and J ends lost 8 bases and 6 bases, in that order; junction bases with no gene match: 8. The CDR3 extends over 13 amino acids. The germline V gene encodes CDR1 MNHNY and CDR2 SVGAGI (reference sequence). The DNA of the CDR3 is TGTGCCAGCGGACAGGGAATGGGGGATGGCTACACCTTC. Protein: CASGQGMGDGYTF.

This clone was counted only a few times. This CDR3 is also generated by other DNA sequences in the sample. This chain links TRBV5-4 with TRBJ1-2; D unclear. Per germline, CDR1 SGHNT and CDR2 YYREEE (reference sequence). V was cut by 4 bases and J by 2 bases, with 9 bases left in between. This CDR3 is built from 13 residues. The chain's CDR3 is CASSPDGNYGYTF. Here the CDR3 DNA reads TGTGCCAGCAGCCCCGACGGGAACTATGGCTACACCTTC.

A few counts support this clone. Germline and junction disagree at one end, which may indicate a read error. The V call is TRBV7-7, the J call TRBJ2-5, with TRBD2 matching over 15 bases. Looked up from germline, CDR1 is SSHAT and CDR2 is FNYEAQ (reference sequence). The CDR3 consists of 19 residues. The chain's CDR3 is CASSLAGLAGGPVQETQYF. The CDR3 nucleotides are TGTGCTAGCAGCTTAGCGGGACTAGCGGGAGGACCTGTGCAAGAGACCCAGTACTTC. The whole variable domain, filled in from reference TRBV7-7 and TRBJ2-5, reads GAGVSQSPRYKVTKRGQDVTLRCDPISSHATLYWYQQALGQGPEFLTYFNYEAQPDKSGLPSDRFSAERPEGSISTLTIQRTEQRDSAMYRCASSLAGLAGGPVQETQYFGPGTRLLVL.

In this sample, this clone turned up a few times. The V call is TRBV4-1, the J call TRBJ1-4; the match to TRBD1 covers 9 bases. J lost 8 bases, V lost 3 bases, and 7 bases had no gene match. In germline, CDR1 is MGHRA, CDR2 YSYEKL. The CDR3 length is 15 residues. CDR3 coding DNA: TGCGCCAGCAGCCAGGTCGGGACAGGGAGGGAAAAACTGTTTTTT. Its protein product is CASSQVGTGREKLFF.